This T cell receptor (beta chain) derives from a study of T cell repertoires in ileal Crohn's disease. Study-level points and caveats: High-frequency clones were more common in sorted CD8 than CD4 cells.

Clones were sequenced by immunoSEQ multiplex PCR, and TCRdb holds only the in-frame ones, with some missing. The table records about 3,600 clones, roughly four fifths of them present only once. This clone was seen more than once but under ten times. The antigen is not known. Other nucleotide sequences in the sample specify the same CDR3. Per germline, CDR1 SGDLS and CDR2 YYNGEE. CDR3 length: 15 residues. Trimming removed 0 bases at V and 1 base at J, with 9 bases between. The chain combines TRBV9 with TRBJ2-3; TRBD1 is a possible D gene (6 bases). The receptor was derived from an adult with Crohn's disease. Material for sequencing was ileal tissue. The CDR3 loop is CASSVGAGGTDTQYF. DNA for the CDR3: TGTGCCAGCAGCGTAGGGGCAGGGGGCACAGATACGCAGTATTTT.